The 4 T cell receptor beta chains below come from one sample, sequenced in a study of T-cell reconstitution after alpha-beta-depleted transplantation in children. Unique molecular identifiers were built into the TCRbeta library. TCRdb reanalysed the PCR reads using MiXCR and keeps one entry per CDR3 protein. The sample lists hundreds of thousands of distinct CDR3 sequences; around 16% were seen once. Sample: PBMCs, mostly from graft donor cells, taken 360 days after TCRalphabeta/CD19-depleted stem cell transplant. These receptors all stem from a male patient aged 2-9 years who had a stem cell transplant for acute lymphoblastic leukemia, so the T cells may come from the graft donor.

In this sample, this clonotype turned up a few times. J is TRBJ2-1 and V is TRBV4-3; 11 bases line up with TRBD2. The CDR3 sequence is 18 residues long. The ends lost 3 bases at V and 7 bases at J; junction bases unmatched: 14. The germline gives CDR1 LGHNA, CDR2 YSLEER. Written as DNA, the CDR3 is TGCGCCAGCAGCCATGGCCGGACTAGCGGGTTACTAGGGAATGAGCAGTTCTTC. This codes for CASSHGRTSGLLGNEQFF.

The chain couples TRBV29-1 to TRBJ1-1; 9 bases align to TRBD1. The CDR3 sequence is 13 residues long. V lost 3 bases, J lost 5 bases, and 4 bases stayed unmatched. Looked up from germline, CDR1 is SQVTM and CDR2 is ANQGSEA. This CDR3 reads CSVDGTGRTEAFF. The DNA of the CDR3 is TGCAGCGTTGATGGGACAGGGAGAACTGAAGCTTTCTTT. Based on the CDR3 plus reference TRBV29-1 and TRBJ1-1, the full variable domain is SAVISQKPSRDICQRGTSLTIQCQVDSQVTMMFWYRQQPGQSLTLIATANQGSEATYESGFVIDKFPISRPNLTFSTLTVSNMSPEDSSIYLCSVDGTGRTEAFFGQGTRLTVV.

This clonotype has more than one count but fewer than ten. The chain is built from TRBV5-6 and TRBJ1-2, with 8 bases identical to TRBD1. V lost 5 bases, J lost 2 bases, and 8 bases stayed unmatched. The length of the CDR3 is 15 residues. Germline loops: CDR1 SGHDT, CDR2 YYEEEE. CDR3 coding DNA: TGTGCCAGCAGACGGAGGACAGGGAGGAACTATGGCTACACCTTC. This gives the protein CASRRRTGRNYGYTF.

This clonotype was detected ten times or more. The chain uses TRBV28 and TRBJ1-1, with D unresolved. V was clipped by 2 bases and J by 1 base, with 11 bases between them. Germline CDR1 is MDHEN and CDR2 is SYDVKM. The length of the CDR3 is 15 residues. CDR3 coding DNA: TGTGCCAGCAGTTTAACCCGACCGCGGAACACTGAAGCTTTCTTT. This encodes CASSLTRPRNTEAFF. Complete variable domain (other parts from reference TRBV28 and TRBJ1-1): DVKVTQSSRYLVKRTGEKVFLECVQDMDHENMFWYRQDPGLGLRLIYFSYDVKMKEKGDIPEGYSVSREKKERFSLILESASTNQTSMYLCASSLTRPRNTEAFFGQGTRLTVV.